The following is a TCR beta chain sequence with its context. Germline V gene data show CDR1 as KGHSH and CDR2 as LQKENI. The CDR3 runs to 15 residues. J was trimmed by 4 bases and V by 6 bases; bases with no gene match: 9. Methods used by the authors: The assay estimated nucleated cells by amplifying reference gene primers. Assay used: immunoSEQ multiplex PCR; TCRdb lists only in-frame clones, some missing. The DNA gave D and trimming, while V, J and clone size come from that table. The sample yields 20,000 or so clones, 82% seen once. This entry comes from a study of blood T cell repertoires in COVID-19. For the study at large: Samples of COVID-19 (acute and convalescent) were obtained from the United States, Italy and Spain. T cells, B-cell-depleted T cells, or PBMCs provided the cDNA or gDNA that served as material.

The source is a human donor in a cohort sampled during active COVID-19. V is TRBV18 and J is TRBJ1-2, with TRBD1 matching over 9 bases. Input material: peripheral blood. CDR3 amino acids: CASSPMGQGSYGYTF. As DNA, the CDR3 is TGTGCCAGCTCCCCTATGGGACAGGGTTCCTATGGCTACACCTTC.